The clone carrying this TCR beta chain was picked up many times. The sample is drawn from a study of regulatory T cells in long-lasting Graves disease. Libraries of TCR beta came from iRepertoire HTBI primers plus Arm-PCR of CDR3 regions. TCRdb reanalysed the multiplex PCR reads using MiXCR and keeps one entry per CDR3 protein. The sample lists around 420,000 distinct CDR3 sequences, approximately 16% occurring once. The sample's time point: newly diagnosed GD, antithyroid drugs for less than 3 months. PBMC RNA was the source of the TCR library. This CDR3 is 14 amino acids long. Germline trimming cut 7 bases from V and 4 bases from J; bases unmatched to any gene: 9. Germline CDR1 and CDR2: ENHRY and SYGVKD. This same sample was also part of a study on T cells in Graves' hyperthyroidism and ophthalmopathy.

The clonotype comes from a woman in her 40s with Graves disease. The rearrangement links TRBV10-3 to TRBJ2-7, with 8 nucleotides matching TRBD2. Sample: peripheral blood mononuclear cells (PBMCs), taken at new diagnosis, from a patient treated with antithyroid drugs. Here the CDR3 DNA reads TGTGCCATCAACCCAGCGGGAGACGGGTACGAGCAGTACTTC. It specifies CAINPAGDGYEQYF.